This entry lists 16 T cell receptor beta chains sequenced from one sample in a study of T cells in Graves' hyperthyroidism and ophthalmopathy. Amplification targeted TCR beta CDR3 regions from RNA transcripts. TCR CDR3 regions were first amplified by RT-PCR with HTBI primers. TCRdb redid the calling of the multiplex PCR reads with MiXCR, one entry per CDR3 protein. Here the sample spans under 700,000 distinct CDR3 sequences, more than 45% being singletons. The material sequenced was peripheral blood or thyroid tissue (not recorded which). Receptors were obtained from a woman aged 18-35 years with Graves' hyperthyroidism.

As regards this clonotype: At one of its ends the junction is not consistent with the germline gene, which may arise from a read error. V is TRBV25-1 and J is TRBJ2-2, with 9 positions matching TRBD2. The length of the CDR3 is 16 residues. In germline, CDR1 is MGHDK, CDR2 SYGVNS. DNA for the CDR3: TGCAGCGTTGAGGTAGCGGGAGTTTACGGCACCGGGGAGCTGTTTTTT. It encodes CSVEVAGVYGTGELFF. Full variable domain (rest looked up from reference TRBV25-1 and TRBJ2-2): EADIYQTPRYLVIGTGKKITLECSQTMGHDKMYWYQQDPGMELHLIHYSYGVNSTEKGDLSSESTVSRIRTEHFPLTLESARPSHTSQYLCSVEVAGVYGTGELFFGEGSRLTVL.

Details on this clonotype: Germline and junction disagree at one end, which may indicate a read error. V usage is TRBV7-9 and J usage is TRBJ1-2, with no clear D. In germline, CDR1 is SEHNR, CDR2 FQNEAQ (reference sequence). The CDR3 consists of 12 residues. In DNA, the CDR3 is TGTGCCAGCAGCCAAGATCGGTCTGGCCACACCTTC. Translated: CASSQDRSGHTF.

This chain uses TRBV9 with TRBJ2-5; D is ambiguous. Per the germline V gene, CDR1 is SGDLS and CDR2 is YYNGEE. V lost 0 bases and J 4 bases, leaving 4 bases between the germline ends. The CDR3 totals 12 residues. CDR3 amino acids: CASSVDRETQYF. The DNA of the CDR3 is TGTGCCAGCAGCGTAGACCGAGAGACCCAGTACTTC.

V is TRBV19 and J is TRBJ1-5, with no clear D. The germline V gene encodes CDR1 LNHDA and CDR2 SQIVND (reference sequence). The CDR3 totals 15 residues. Trimming took off 0 bases at V and 5 bases at J, with 11 bases between the two ends. CDR3: CASSIESGGYQPQHF. CDR3 DNA: TGTGCCAGTAGTATAGAATCGGGCGGTTATCAGCCCCAGCATTTT.

CDR3 nucleotides: TGCAGTGCTAGACCCGGGCCCGGTGGAGCTTTCTTT. Its protein product is CSARPGPGGAFF. This chain joins TRBV20-1 and TRBJ1-1; D is unresolved. The V gene's germline CDR1 is DFQATT and CDR2 SNEGSKA (reference sequence). Trimming left V 2 bases short and J 10 bases short, with 14 bases between. The CDR3 has 12 amino acids.

Notes on this clonotype: One end of the junction is discordant with germline, which a read error may explain. The DNA for the CDR3 is TGCAGTGCTAGTAACGCGGGGGCAACTAATGAAAAACTGCTTTTT. Its translation is CSASNAGATNEKLLF. The V call is TRBV20-1, the J call TRBJ1-4; perhaps TRBD1 as D (6 bases). The V gene's germline CDR1 is DFQATT and CDR2 SNEGSKA (reference sequence). CDR3 size: 15 residues.

This clonotype turned up a few times. The CDR3 DNA sequence: TGTGCCAGCAGCTTGCTCCCCGGCAGGGGGCTGAACACTGAAGCTTTCTTT. This codes for CASSLLPGRGLNTEAFF. The chain carries TRBV9 and TRBJ1-1, with 8 bases lining up with TRBD1. The CDR3 has 17 residues. J lost 0 bases, V lost 4 bases, and 11 bases had no gene match. Germline V gene sequence: CDR1 SGDLS, CDR2 YYNGEE.

The gene calls are TRBV7-6 and TRBJ2-7; TRBD2 aligns across 12 bases. The CDR3 covers 17 residues. The trim removed 3 bases at V and 2 bases at J, leaving 8 bases unmatched. Per germline, CDR1 SGHVS and CDR2 FNYEAQ. The CDR3 sequence is CASSLTLAGGPTYEQYF. The CDR3 coding sequence is TGTGCCAGCAGCTTGACCCTAGCGGGAGGGCCGACCTACGAGCAGTACTTC.

The rearrangement joins TRBV29-1 to TRBJ1-2; D call uncertain. Per the germline V gene, CDR1 is SQVTM and CDR2 is ANQGSEA. The CDR3 runs 12 residues. CDR3: CSVTGVDYGYTF. CDR3 in DNA: TGCAGTGTTACCGGGGTTGACTATGGCTACACCTTC.

The V call is TRBV15, the J call TRBJ1-2, with D maybe TRBD1 (5 bases). CDR1 and CDR2 from the germline V gene are LNHNV and YYDKDF (reference sequence). The CDR3 runs 13 residues. V was pared by 8 bases and J by 6 bases, with 16 bases between. The CDR3 bases are TGTGCCACCGAACGGGGGTCCCGTCATGGCTACACCTTC. This gives the protein CATERGSRHGYTF.

The chain carries TRBV7-3 and TRBJ2-7, with D perhaps TRBD2 (6 bases). This CDR3 spans 14 amino acids. CDR1 and CDR2 from the germline V gene are SGHTA and FQGTGA. Trimming pared 11 bases from V and 4 bases from J, leaving 21 bases between. The CDR3 is CAWSGPPGAYEQYF. DNA of the CDR3: TGTGCCTGGAGTGGGCCCCCGGGAGCTTACGAGCAGTACTTC.

This clonotype was detected a few times. This chain connects TRBV20-1 to TRBJ1-1, with D unresolved. Trimming shortened V by 4 bases and J by 2 bases, and 17 bases separated the two germline ends. The germline CDR1 and CDR2 sequences are DFQATT and SNEGSKA (reference sequence). The CDR3 sequence is 15 residues long. The CDR3 DNA follows: TGCAGTGCTATAAACCGTAACAGCCTTAACACTGAAGCTTTCTTT. Protein: CSAINRNSLNTEAFF.

V and J are TRBV7-9 and TRBJ1-6, with 7 nucleotides matching TRBD1. The CDR3 sequence is 15 residues long. V lost 5 bases and J lost 6; bases outside the gene matches: 7. Germline V gives CDR1 SEHNR, CDR2 FQNEAQ (reference sequence). For the CDR3, the DNA is TGTGCCAGCAGCCCACAGGGGACAGTTAATTCACCCCTCCACTTT. It encodes CASSPQGTVNSPLHF.

The chain is built from TRBV7-2 and TRBJ2-7, with 7 bases aligning to TRBD2. The V gene's germline CDR1 is SGHTA and CDR2 FQGNSA. There are 15 residues in the CDR3. Trimming at V came to 1 base and at J to 2 bases, leaving 5 bases not matched to a gene. CDR3 in amino acids: CASSLGGSRPYEQYF. As DNA, the CDR3 is TGTGCCAGCAGCTTAGGCGGGAGCCGACCCTACGAGCAGTACTTC.

This clonotype was found many times. The rearrangement joins TRBV7-2 to TRBJ1-2; unclear D gene. CDR1 SGHTA and CDR2 FQGNSA come from the germline V gene. Trimming cost V 4 bases and J 5 bases, with 5 bases left between them. The length of the CDR3 is 11 residues. The CDR3 region is CASSSLYGYTF. DNA for the CDR3: TGTGCCAGCAGCTCGCTTTATGGCTACACCTTC.

This clonotype was counted a few times. This chain links TRBV7-9 with TRBJ1-1, with D possibly being TRBD1 (6 bases). The CDR3 sequence is 13 residues long. Trimming left V 4 bases short and J 4 bases short, with 10 bases between. Germline V gene sequence: CDR1 SEHNR, CDR2 FQNEAQ (reference sequence). Here the CDR3 reads CASSWGAVTEAFF. The CDR3 DNA follows: TGTGCCAGCAGCTGGGGGGCGGTCACTGAAGCTTTCTTT. The whole variable domain, remainder taken from reference TRBV7-9 and TRBJ1-1, is DTGVSQNPRHKITKRGQNVTFRCDPISEHNRLYWYRQTLGQGPEFLTYFQNEAQLEKSRLLSDRFSAERPKGSFSTLEIQRTEQGDSAMYLCASSWGAVTEAFFGQGTRLTVV.